Shown below are 16 T cell receptor beta chains from a single sample sequenced in a study of OX40 agonist ivuxolimab in advanced cancers. Repertoires were generated with immunoSEQ multiplex PCR, while TCRdb's copy carries only in-frame clones and drops some. The sample gives roughly 81,000 clones, more than 75% of which show up once; 0.4% to 0.6% is in the top ten. Source: CD4+ or CD8+ T cells sorted from blood, taken in a trial of the OX40 agonist ivuxolimab. The receptors stem from an adult with an advanced solid tumor such as melanoma, head and neck, liver or kidney cancer.

V gene TRBV4-1 combines with J gene TRBJ1-2, with D unresolved. Germline V gene data show CDR1 as MGHRA and CDR2 as YSYEKL. The V and J ends lost 3 bases and 3 bases respectively, with 8 bases between them. CDR3 size: 13 residues. The CDR3: CASSQSGDYGYTF. CDR3 bases: TGCGCCAGCAGCCAGAGTGGGGACTATGGCTACACCTTC.

The rearrangement joins TRBV6-5 to TRBJ1-2; no clear D gene. The CDR3 consists of 14 residues. V was trimmed by 6 bases and J by 1 base, leaving 12 bases between them. From germline, CDR1 is MNHEY and CDR2 SVGAGI. This chain's CDR3 is CASRSGPDNYGYTF. As DNA, the CDR3 is TGTGCCAGCAGATCCGGGCCGGATAACTATGGCTACACCTTC.

The V and J genes are TRBV18 and TRBJ2-1; TRBD1 or TRBD2 may be the D gene (6 bases each). Germline CDR1 KGHSH, CDR2 LQKENI. The V and J ends lost 3 bases and 10 bases respectively, with 22 bases between them. This CDR3 comprises 16 residues. In DNA, the CDR3 is TGTGCCAGCTCACCTGAGCGGTCGGGGGCTGTTTCCGAGCAGTTCTTC. It codes for CASSPERSGAVSEQFF.

The chain joins TRBV2 to TRBJ1-1; D call uncertain. The V and J ends lost 7 bases and 8 bases respectively, with 17 bases between them. Germline values: CDR1 SNHLY, CDR2 FYNNEI. The CDR3 is made up of 13 amino acids. The CDR3 coding sequence is TGTGCCAGCACTATCGCAGTCGGGGTAGAAGCTTTCTTT. Its protein is CASTIAVGVEAFF.

The chain recombines TRBV7-2 with TRBJ2-5; perhaps TRBD2 as D (6 bases). There are 13 residues in the CDR3. Germline assignment: CDR1 SGHTA and CDR2 FQGNSA. Trimming stripped 5 bases from V and 5 bases from J, with 12 bases between. The CDR3 sequence is CASSPTRAETQYF. The CDR3 DNA sequence: TGTGCCAGCAGCCCGACTAGGGCGGAGACCCAGTACTTC.

The chain recombines TRBV7-3 with TRBJ2-3, with D possibly matching TRBD2 (6 bases). Germline V gene sequence: CDR1 SGHTA, CDR2 FQGTGA. This CDR3 spans 15 amino acids. The V end was cut by 5 bases, the J end by 7 bases, with 19 bases between. The CDR3 DNA sequence: TGTGCCAGCAGCCGCGGGGAAGCGTTCGCACATACGCAGTATTTT. This translates into CASSRGEAFAHTQYF.

Turning to this clone: Given the absence of the conserved phenylalanine or tryptophan at the CDR3 end, a read error is likely. The J gene is TRBJ1-6, the V gene TRBV9; D may be TRBD1 (5 bases). Germline V gene data show CDR1 as SGDLS and CDR2 as YYNGEE. The CDR3 has 13 residues. Between the trimmed V and J ends, which lost 0 bases and 8 bases, there was a span of 6 bases. This CDR3 is CASSVGGDSPLHL. In nucleotides, the CDR3 is TGTGCCAGCAGCGTAGGGGGGGATTCACCCCTCCACCTT.

This sequence joins TRBV6-5 and TRBJ1-1; TRBD1 is a possible D gene (5 bases). V was clipped by 3 bases and J by 0 bases, with 8 bases between them. The CDR3 has 14 amino acids. The germline CDR1 and CDR2 sequences are MNHEY and SVGAGI. The CDR3 loop reads CASSYGAVNTEAFF. The CDR3 DNA is TGTGCCAGCAGTTATGGGGCCGTGAACACTGAAGCTTTCTTT.

This clone was counted a single time. The rearrangement links TRBV11-2 to TRBJ2-4; D unclear. CDR3 length equals 14 residues. Trimming left V 5 bases short and J 0 bases short, with 8 bases between. Germline CDR1 is SGHAT and CDR2 is FQNNGV. The CDR3 loop reads CASSPTTAKNIQYF. The CDR3 region has the DNA TGTGCCAGCAGCCCGACCACAGCCAAAAACATTCAGTACTTC.

The chain has TRBV2 and TRBJ2-2, with D possibly being TRBD1 (8 bases). Germline values: CDR1 SNHLY, CDR2 FYNNEI. V dropped 7 bases and J dropped 1 base, with 13 bases sitting between them. The CDR3 totals 15 residues. The CDR3 bases are TGTGCCAGCAAGACAGGGGAGGGGAACACCGGGGAGCTGTTTTTT. Encoded protein: CASKTGEGNTGELFF. The entire variable domain, with the rest obtained from reference TRBV2 and TRBJ2-2, is as follows: EPEVTQTPSHQVTQMGQEVILRCVPISNHLYFYWYRQILGQKVEFLVSFYNNEISEKSEIFDDQFSVERPDGSNFTLKIRSTKLEDSAMYFCASKTGEGNTGELFFGEGSRLTVL.

This clone was detected a few times. The V gene is TRBV7-2, the J gene TRBJ1-1, with 7 bases matching TRBD1. CDR1 is SGHTA and CDR2 is FQGNSA in the germline V gene. The CDR3 loop spans 14 amino acids. Trimming cost V 5 bases and J 2 bases; bases outside gene matches: 5. The CDR3 bases are TGTGCCAGCAGCCCGGGACAGAAAAACACTGAAGCTTTCTTT. Its protein product is CASSPGQKNTEAFF.

V is TRBV7-9 and J is TRBJ2-7; a possible D gene is TRBD2 (5 bases). From germline, CDR1 is SEHNR and CDR2 FQNEAQ (reference sequence). The CDR3 loop spans 15 amino acids. The V and J ends lost 1 base and 7 bases respectively, with 17 bases between them. The CDR3: CASSLERSRTGEQYF. CDR3 coding DNA: TGTGCCAGCAGCTTAGAACGGAGTAGGACGGGGGAGCAGTACTTC.

This clone is a singleton in its sample. J is TRBJ2-2 and V is TRBV11-2; 7 nucleotides agree with TRBD2. CDR1 and CDR2 from the germline V gene are SGHAT and FQNNGV. The CDR3 contains 16 residues. Germline trimming cut 6 bases from V and 1 base from J; bases unmatched to any gene: 8. This chain's CDR3 is CASSHPGGGNTGELFF. The CDR3 nucleotides are TGTGCCAGCAGTCACCCGGGGGGTGGGAACACCGGGGAGCTGTTTTTT.

This clone was recorded once. The rearrangement joins TRBV6-1 to TRBJ1-1; 8 nucleotides match TRBD1. The CDR3 consists of 13 residues. Germline V CDR1 and CDR2: MNHNS, SASEGT. V was pared by 6 bases and J by 3 bases, with 3 bases of the junction left unmatched. This CDR3 reads CASSLTGDTEAFF. The CDR3 coding sequence is TGTGCCAGCAGCCTGACAGGGGACACTGAAGCTTTCTTT.

The rearrangement uses TRBV9 and TRBJ2-1; 9 bases align to TRBD1. The CDR3 has 14 amino acids. Germline V gene data show CDR1 as SGDLS and CDR2 as YYNGEE. Losses at the gene ends were 6 bases for V and 3 bases for J; bases not matched to a gene: 4. CDR3 loop: CASTRDRVYNEQFF. The CDR3 DNA reads as TGTGCCAGCACTAGGGACAGGGTCTACAATGAGCAGTTCTTC.

The chain carries TRBV19 and TRBJ2-3, with TRBD2 matching 10 bases. The germline V gene has CDR1 LNHDA and CDR2 SQIVND (reference sequence). CDR3 length: 15 residues. V lost 3 bases and J lost 4; bases outside the gene matches: 4. This CDR3 reads CASSIGAGGPDTQYF. DNA for the CDR3: TGTGCCAGTAGTATTGGAGCGGGGGGGCCAGATACGCAGTATTTT.